Following are 20 T cell receptor beta chains from one sample sequenced in a study of beta chain features in type 1 diabetes. Findings and caveats of the study: Moderate but significant shortening of TCRB CDR3s was recorded in all four CD4+ subsets from Type 1 diabetes patients.

No antigen has been identified for these receptors. The study reverse transcribed the entire isolated RNA, so it sequenced expressed TCRB transcripts. Here immunoSEQ multiplex PCR was the method, and the copy in TCRdb shows in-frame clones only, minus some. In the table there are 300,000 to 450,000 clones, 9.5% to 10% of which are singletons. The sequenced sample consisted of central memory CD4+ T cells from blood. The source of these receptors is a man aged 30-40 years with type 1 diabetes.

The chain has TRBV7-9 and TRBJ1-1; tentative D call: TRBD1 (5 bases). The CDR3 consists of 14 residues. Germline V gene sequence: CDR1 SEHNR, CDR2 FQNEAQ (reference sequence). V lost 5 bases to trimming and J lost 0 bases, with 10 bases between them. The CDR3 sequence is CASSPGRMNTEAFF. CDR3 sequence (DNA): TGTGCCAGCAGCCCGGGACGGATGAACACTGAAGCTTTCTTT.

This clone turned up a few times. The chain is built from TRBV6-1 and TRBJ2-5; no clear D. CDR1 MNHNS and CDR2 SASEGT come from the germline V gene. Trimming removed 3 bases from V and 13 bases from J, with 12 bases in between. The CDR3 runs 11 residues. DNA of the CDR3: TGTGCCAGCAGTGAGGCGGCCGATAGGTACTTC. Its translation is CASSEAADRYF.

This clone has a handful of counts. V and J are TRBV2 and TRBJ2-7; the D gene could be TRBD1 or TRBD2 (6 bases each). Germline assignment: CDR1 SNHLY and CDR2 FYNNEI. The V and J ends lost 5 bases and 7 bases respectively, with 15 bases between them. The CDR3 has 13 amino acids. Here the CDR3 DNA reads TGTGCCAGCAGTACCGGAGGGGGTTGGGAGCAGTACTTC. It encodes CASSTGGGWEQYF.

Ten or more counts support this clone. The genes are TRBV2 and TRBJ1-5, with D perhaps matching TRBD1 (5 bases). Deletions cut 4 bases from V and 5 bases from J, with 12 bases between. CDR1 is SNHLY and CDR2 is FYNNEI in the germline V gene. The CDR3 is made up of 14 amino acids. As DNA, the CDR3 is TGTGCCAGCAGTGGGGACGGCCGTGATCAGCCCCAGCATTTT. Its protein is CASSGDGRDQPQHF.

Regarding this clone: Different DNA sequences within this sample yield the same CDR3. V gene TRBV7-9 combines with J gene TRBJ1-1; TRBD1 is a possible D gene (5 bases). Per germline, CDR1 SEHNR and CDR2 FQNEAQ (reference sequence). Trimming removed 1 base at V and 5 bases at J, with 8 bases between. The CDR3 is made up of 13 amino acids. DNA for the CDR3: TGTGCCAGCAGCTTAGAGCGGGGGACTGAAGCTTTCTTT. It translates to CASSLERGTEAFF.

About this clone: Relative to the germline gene, one junction end is altered; a read error may explain this. The chain uses TRBV7-2 and TRBJ1-1; 7 nucleotides line up with TRBD1. CDR1 SGHTA and CDR2 FQGNSA come from the germline V gene. The CDR3 is 18 residues long. CDR3 coding DNA: TGTGCCAGCAGCTCGATAAACCGACACAGGGGAAGGAACAATGAAGCTTTCTTT. This translates into CASSSINRHRGRNNEAFF.

V is TRBV2 and J is TRBJ2-7, with a possible D match to TRBD1 (6 bases). The germline V and J ends were trimmed by 7 bases and 2 bases, with 24 bases remaining between them. This CDR3 has 17 amino acids. The germline gives CDR1 SNHLY, CDR2 FYNNEI. Here the CDR3 reads CASKHEYGVTGAYEQYF. The CDR3 bases are TGTGCCAGCAAACACGAATATGGGGTGACAGGAGCCTACGAGCAGTACTTC.

V usage is TRBV11-3 and J usage is TRBJ1-1; D is unresolved. The CDR3 is 14 residues long. Per the germline V gene, CDR1 is SGHNT and CDR2 is YENEEA. Trimming stripped 0 bases from V and 0 bases from J, with 5 bases between. CDR3: CASSLDSVNTEAFF. In DNA form, the CDR3 reads TGTGCCAGCAGCTTAGATTCGGTGAACACTGAAGCTTTCTTT.

This clone has just a few counts. The chain employs TRBV5-1 and TRBJ2-3; the D gene could be TRBD1 or TRBD2 (5 bases each). Trimming took off 2 bases at V and 4 bases at J, with 14 bases between the two ends. The CDR3 sequence is 15 residues long. The germline gives CDR1 SGHRS, CDR2 YFSETQ. The CDR3: CASSLSDGAADTQYF. CDR3 bases: TGCGCCAGCAGCTTATCCGACGGGGCGGCAGATACGCAGTATTTT.

The chain is built from TRBV15 and TRBJ1-2; 8 bases map to TRBD1. V was clipped by 1 base and J by 8 bases; unmatched bases: 9. The CDR3 length is 15 residues. CDR1 LNHNV and CDR2 YYDKDF come from the germline V gene (reference sequence). The CDR3 here is CATSRGQGIDGGYTF. The CDR3 DNA sequence: TGTGCCACCAGCAGAGGACAGGGGATTGACGGAGGCTACACCTTC.

This clone has a handful of counts. V gene TRBV5-4 combines with J gene TRBJ1-1; 7 bases are shared with TRBD1. Germline V CDR1 and CDR2: SGHNT, YYREEE (reference sequence). V shed 4 bases and J 7 bases; nucleotides not matched to a gene: 10. The CDR3 is 14 amino acids. The CDR3 loop reads CASSPWLQGDEAFF. The DNA for the CDR3 is TGTGCCAGCAGCCCTTGGTTGCAGGGGGATGAAGCTTTCTTT.

This clone was observed at least ten times. The chain uses TRBV7-9 and TRBJ2-1, with D perhaps matching TRBD1 (6 bases). CDR1 is SEHNR, CDR2 FQNEAQ, per germline (reference sequence). This CDR3 has 14 amino acids. V was shortened by 2 bases and J by 7 bases, with 12 bases between the two germline ends. The CDR3: CASSLMRGINEQFF. CDR3 bases: TGTGCCAGCAGCTTAATGAGGGGGATTAATGAGCAGTTCTTC.

The rearrangement uses TRBV18 and TRBJ2-3; no firm D call. Germline V gene lookup returns CDR1 KGHSH and CDR2 LQKENI. The CDR3 runs 14 residues. V shed 2 bases and J shed 0 bases, with 6 bases lying between them. The CDR3 is CASSPDASTDTQYF. CDR3 in DNA: TGTGCCAGCTCACCAGACGCTAGCACAGATACGCAGTATTTT.

Worth noting for this clone: The same CDR3 also results from other DNA sequences found in this sample. This chain connects TRBV27 to TRBJ2-7, with unresolved D. Looked up from germline, CDR1 is MNHEY and CDR2 is SMNVEV (reference sequence). The germline V and J ends were trimmed by 3 bases and 2 bases, with 8 bases remaining between them. CDR3 length: 13 residues. In DNA, the CDR3 is TGTGCCAGCAGTTTCCCAGGAACCTACGAGCAGTACTTC. Protein product: CASSFPGTYEQYF.

In this sample, this clone turned up a few times. This rearrangement joins TRBV11-3 to TRBJ2-3; D is undetermined. The germline V and J ends were trimmed by 6 bases and 0 bases, with 1 base remaining between them. Germline V lookup: CDR1 SGHNT, CDR2 YENEEA. This CDR3 comprises 11 residues. In nucleotides, the CDR3 is TGTGCCAGCAGTAGCACAGATACGCAGTATTTT. This sequence encodes CASSSTDTQYF.

This chain connects TRBV7-2 to TRBJ1-5; D unclear. CDR1 and CDR2 from the germline V gene are SGHTA and FQGNSA. The V gene lost 2 bases and the J gene lost 6 bases, with 11 bases spanning the gap. The CDR3 extends over 14 amino acids. The CDR3 sequence is CASSLRVLGQPQHF. The CDR3, as DNA: TGTGCCAGCAGCTTACGGGTTTTGGGTCAGCCCCAGCATTTT.

J is TRBJ2-3 and V is TRBV7-9; no reliable D call. The CDR3 runs 12 residues. Germline-derived CDR1 and CDR2 are SEHNR and FQNEAQ (reference sequence). V lost 4 bases and J 8 bases, leaving 10 bases between the germline ends. The CDR3 sequence: CASSSQSGTQYF. The CDR3 DNA follows: TGTGCCAGCAGCTCTCAGTCCGGTACGCAGTATTTT.

This clone was counted between two and nine times. The rearrangement joins TRBV10-1 to TRBJ1-1, with unresolved D. The CDR3 runs 11 residues. Trimming removed 6 bases from V and 1 base from J, with 3 bases in between. Per the germline V gene, CDR1 is WNHNN and CDR2 is SYGVQD (reference sequence). This CDR3 is CASSGNTEAFF. In nucleotides, the CDR3 is TGCGCCAGCAGCGGGAACACTGAAGCTTTCTTT.

This clone turned up a few times. The chain joins TRBV28 to TRBJ2-5; perhaps D is TRBD1 or TRBD2 (5 bases each). Per the germline V gene, CDR1 is MDHEN and CDR2 is SYDVKM. The CDR3 runs to 13 residues. The ends were cut back, 9 bases at V and 5 bases at J, with 16 bases in the middle. The CDR3 DNA follows: TGTGCCAGTGGGGGACGCCAGTCGGAGACCCAGTACTTC. It specifies CASGGRQSETQYF. Full variable domain (rest looked up from reference TRBV28 and TRBJ2-5): DVKVTQSSRYLVKRTGEKVFLECVQDMDHENMFWYRQDPGLGLRLIYFSYDVKMKEKGDIPEGYSVSREKKERFSLILESASTNQTSMYLCASGGRQSETQYFGPGTRLLVL.

The sample holds a few counts of this clone. V gene TRBV11-2 combines with J gene TRBJ2-7; tentatively, D is TRBD2 (5 bases). The CDR3 runs 12 residues. Germline loops: CDR1 SGHAT, CDR2 FQNNGV. Trimming took off 6 bases at V and 3 bases at J, with 9 bases between the two ends. The CDR3 coding sequence is TGTGCCAGCAGGTCTACTAGCTACGAGCAGTACTTC. Protein: CASRSTSYEQYF.